The 18 T cell receptor beta chains below come from one sample, sequenced in a study of T cell responses to AZD1222 COVID-19 vaccine. Sequencing used immunoSEQ multiplex PCR; TCRdb keeps in-frame clones, though not all of them. The sample has tens of thousands of clones; 75% to 90% are singletons. Specimen: peripheral blood, collected 28 days after the second AZD1222 dose. The receptors stem from an adult who received the AZD1222 COVID-19 vaccine.

The genes are TRBV7-9 and TRBJ2-7; 10 nucleotides line up with TRBD1. The CDR3 loop spans 14 amino acids. Per germline, CDR1 SEHNR and CDR2 FQNEAQ (reference sequence). Trimming removed 4 bases from V and 6 bases from J; junction bases left unmatched: 6. This CDR3 is CASSYRDRGVEQYF. The DNA for the CDR3 is TGTGCCAGCAGCTACCGGGACAGGGGAGTCGAGCAGTACTTC.

J is TRBJ2-7 and V is TRBV9; 9 bases are shared with TRBD1. The length of the CDR3 is 14 residues. Germline-derived CDR1 and CDR2 are SGDLS and YYNGEE. After removal of 8 bases from V and 0 bases from J, the junction contained 6 bases not matched to a gene. The DNA of the CDR3 is TGTGCCAGTTCCGGGACAGGGACCTCCTACGAGCAGTACTTC. Translation: CASSGTGTSYEQYF.

The chain is built from TRBV5-4 and TRBJ2-7; a weak D match, TRBD1 (6 bases). The CDR3 spans 15 residues. CDR1 and CDR2 from the germline V gene are SGHNT and YYREEE (reference sequence). Deletions cut 1 base from V and 5 bases from J, with 16 bases between. CDR3 in amino acids: CASSLSQGSRNEQYF. The CDR3, as DNA: TGTGCCAGCAGCTTGTCACAGGGCAGTCGAAACGAGCAGTACTTC.

The chain carries TRBV7-6 and TRBJ2-7; 7 nucleotides agree with TRBD1. In germline, CDR1 is SGHVS, CDR2 FNYEAQ. This CDR3 comprises 16 residues. V was pared by 1 base and J by 6 bases, with 12 bases of the junction left unmatched. The CDR3 coding sequence is TGTGCCAGCAGCTTAGGCAGGGGGATACTCGCGGGCGAGCAGTACTTC. Translation: CASSLGRGILAGEQYF.

In its sample, this clone was seen a few times. The junction departs from germline at one end; a sequencing error may be responsible. V usage is TRBV12-3 or TRBV12-4 and J usage is TRBJ1-2, with D hard to call. The CDR3 is 13 residues long. In DNA form, the CDR3 reads TGTGCCACCAGTACCCCCCAAATCTATGGCTACACCTTC. The encoded protein is CATSTPQIYGYTF.

Only one count was recorded for this clone. The rearrangement uses TRBV19 and TRBJ1-2; D is unresolved. The CDR3 length is 13 residues. Trimming pared 1 base from V and 8 bases from J, leaving 11 bases between. Germline assignment: CDR1 LNHDA and CDR2 SQIVND (reference sequence). The DNA for the CDR3 is TGTGCCAGTAGTATAGGTAGCAGGACCGGCTACACCTTC. As protein: CASSIGSRTGYTF.

This chain links TRBV27 with TRBJ2-3; 7 bases fit TRBD1. The CDR3 is made up of 14 amino acids. With 4 bases clipped from V and 4 bases from J, the junction kept 5 bases outside the gene matches. Germline CDR1 is MNHEY and CDR2 is SMNVEV (reference sequence). The CDR3 spells CASSYGTAADTQYF. Here the CDR3 DNA reads TGTGCCAGCAGTTACGGGACAGCGGCAGATACGCAGTATTTT.

This clone was counted only a few times. V gene TRBV2 combines with J gene TRBJ2-3, with D perhaps matching TRBD2 (6 bases). The V end was cut by 6 bases, the J end by 4 bases, with 23 bases between. Germline CDR1 and CDR2: SNHLY and FYNNEI. The CDR3 spans 17 residues. CDR3 region: CASRPLLGGDWADTQYF. CDR3 nucleotide sequence: TGTGCCAGCAGGCCCCTGCTGGGCGGGGATTGGGCAGATACGCAGTATTTT.

Here the CDR3 reads CATHSGPRNQPQHF. CDR3 coding DNA: TGTGCCACCCACTCAGGGCCCCGCAATCAGCCCCAGCATTTT. The chain uses TRBV28 and TRBJ1-5, with a weak D call TRBD1 (5 bases). Germline loops: CDR1 MDHEN, CDR2 SYDVKM. The CDR3 is 14 residues long. With 10 bases removed from V and 2 bases from J, the gap between germline ends came to 15 bases.

This chain connects TRBV27 to TRBJ1-3; maybe TRBD1 (5 bases). V lost 6 bases and J lost 0, with 12 bases in between. The CDR3 runs to 15 residues. Germline values: CDR1 MNHEY, CDR2 SMNVEV (reference sequence). Here the CDR3 reads CASRGTLTSGNTIYF. DNA of the CDR3: TGTGCCAGCAGGGGGACGTTGACCTCTGGAAACACCATATATTTT.

This sequence joins TRBV5-4 and TRBJ2-2; D possibly corresponds to TRBD2 (5 bases). Germline V gene sequence: CDR1 SGHNT, CDR2 YYREEE (reference sequence). The ends were cut back, 2 bases at V and 6 bases at J, with 14 bases in the middle. The CDR3 totals 15 residues. CDR3 DNA: TGTGCCAGCAGCTTTATTCATTCGGGGTCCGGGGAGCTGTTTTTT. This translates into CASSFIHSGSGELFF.

V is TRBV13 and J is TRBJ1-1; weak D call: TRBD1 (5 bases). The CDR3 length is 16 residues. Germline V CDR1 and CDR2: PRHDT, FYEKMQ (reference sequence). Trimming stripped 3 bases from V and 3 bases from J, with 17 bases between. CDR3 bases: TGTGCCAGCAGCTTCCCGTGGAGGGGTAGGGACACTGAAGCTTTCTTT. This translates into CASSFPWRGRDTEAFF. Full variable domain (rest looked up from reference TRBV13 and TRBJ1-1): AAGVIQSPRHLIKEKRETATLKCYPIPRHDTVYWYQQGPGQDPQFLISFYEKMQSDKGSIPDRFSAQQFSDYHSELNMSSLELGDSALYFCASSFPWRGRDTEAFFGQGTRLTVV.

The genes are TRBV28 and TRBJ2-1, with TRBD2 matching over 16 bases. Germline V lookup: CDR1 MDHEN, CDR2 SYDVKM. The CDR3 runs 19 residues. V was pared by 4 bases and J by 4 bases, with 10 bases of the junction left unmatched. The CDR3 here is CASSYVGTSGGAGYNEQFF. In DNA form, the CDR3 reads TGTGCCAGCAGTTACGTCGGGACTAGCGGGGGGGCCGGATACAATGAGCAGTTCTTC.

This rearrangement joins TRBV10-3 to TRBJ2-6, with D possibly matching TRBD1 (6 bases). Germline V CDR1 and CDR2: ENHRY, SYGVKD. Trimming removed 6 bases at V and 0 bases at J, with 9 bases between. The CDR3 has 15 amino acids. The CDR3 is CAIRPQGSGANVLTF. As DNA, the CDR3 is TGTGCCATCAGGCCACAGGGCTCTGGGGCCAACGTCCTGACTTTC.

V usage is TRBV7-8 and J usage is TRBJ1-5; TRBD1 aligns across 9 bases. Germline assignment: CDR1 SGHVS and CDR2 FQNEAQ. The J segment lost 7 bases and the V segment lost 1 base, leaving 17 bases of the junction unmatched. This CDR3 is 19 amino acids long. This chain's CDR3 is CASSLGSGTGTGRKQPQHF. For the CDR3, the DNA is TGTGCCAGCAGCTTAGGTTCCGGGACAGGGACGGGGAGAAAGCAGCCCCAGCATTTT.

The rearrangement joins TRBV6-5 to TRBJ1-4; weak D call: TRBD1 (6 bases). The germline gives CDR1 MNHEY, CDR2 SVGAGI. The ends were cut back, 5 bases at V and 6 bases at J, with 16 bases in the middle. The CDR3 length is 15 residues. CDR3 nucleotides: TGTGCCAGCAGTCTAACGTGGGACACCTATGAAAAACTGTTTTTT. Its translation is CASSLTWDTYEKLFF.

The chain recombines TRBV12-3 or TRBV12-4 with TRBJ1-5, with D maybe TRBD1 (6 bases). V dropped 6 bases and J dropped 4 bases, with 10 bases sitting between them. CDR3 length equals 13 residues. The CDR3 spells CASSPGANQPQHF. In DNA form, the CDR3 reads TGTGCCAGCAGCCCAGGGGCGAATCAGCCCCAGCATTTT.

This clone was observed a single time. CDR3 nucleotides: TGTGCCAGCAGCCAAGAGGAAGTGGTGAACTATGGCTACACCTTC. Translating it yields CASSQEEVVNYGYTF. V gene TRBV14 combines with J gene TRBJ1-2; D is undetermined. The germline V gene encodes CDR1 SGHDN and CDR2 FVKESK. Trimming pared 0 bases from V and 2 bases from J, leaving 10 bases between. This CDR3 has 15 residues.